This TCR beta chain was obtained from a study of blood T cell repertoires in COVID-19. Looking at the study overall: COVID-19 samples from acute and convalescent phases originated in the United States, Italy and Spain. In each case, the material was cDNA or gDNA derived from T cells, B-cell-depleted T cells, or PBMCs.

In the original analysis: By means of reference gene primer amplification, nucleated cell counts were estimated. Here immunoSEQ multiplex PCR was the method, and the copy in TCRdb shows in-frame clones only, minus some. V and J calls and clone size come straight from that table; D and trimming were deduced from the DNA. The table shows just under 300,000 clones, with about 87% occurring only once. V lost 0 bases, J lost 7 bases, and 10 bases lay in between. This CDR3 contains 13 residues. Germline loops: CDR1 SGHRS, CDR2 YFSETQ. The receptor was derived from a man in his 70s with acute or convalescent COVID-19. The specimen was peripheral blood. The chain employs TRBV5-1 and TRBJ1-2; no clear D gene. CDR3: CASSLAEDSGYTF. The CDR3 bases are TGCGCCAGCAGCTTGGCCGAGGATTCTGGCTACACCTTC.